Following are 16 T cell receptor beta chains from one sample sequenced in a study of blood T cells in healthy people across ages. Alongside a J-beta primer mix, a sample-barcoded 5' primer served in a second PCR lasting about 7 to 11 cycles. Via MiXCR, TCRdb re-called the 5' RACE reads, giving one row per CDR3 protein. The sample has about 930,000 distinct CDR3 sequences, about 28% seen once. This sample also appeared in a second study, on T cells of mothers and their children.

The sample consisted of blood. The receptors here all came from a woman in her thirties or forties in good health.

This clonotype was counted between two and nine times. V usage is TRBV29-1 and J usage is TRBJ1-2; D gene uncertain. The CDR3 is made up of 12 amino acids. CDR1 is SQVTM and CDR2 is ANQGSEA in the germline V gene. Trimming removed 5 bases from V and 7 bases from J, with 14 bases in between. The CDR3 DNA follows: TGCAGCGTTTCCTCCCTCGAAGCTGGCTACACCTTC. Amino acid sequence: CSVSSLEAGYTF.

This clonotype has only a few counts. The J gene is TRBJ2-1, the V gene TRBV18; 10 bases align to TRBD1. Germline CDR1 and CDR2: KGHSH and LQKENI. V was pared by 1 base and J by 9 bases, with 6 bases of the junction left unmatched. The CDR3 contains 15 residues. CDR3 in amino acids: CASSPRDRGMSEQFF. The CDR3, as DNA: TGTGCCAGCTCACCACGGGACAGGGGTATGAGTGAGCAGTTCTTC.

This clonotype came up many times. The junction and the germline gene differ at one end; a read error may be behind it. The CDR3 region is CASSLQENTEAFF. The CDR3 DNA follows: TGTGCCAGCAGCTTACAGGAGAACACTGAAGCTTTCTTT. The rearrangement uses TRBV5-1 and TRBJ1-1; a weak D match, TRBD1 (5 bases). The CDR3 extends over 13 amino acids. Germline CDR1 is SGHRS and CDR2 is YFSETQ.

Details on this clonotype: The junction departs from the called germline gene at one end, perhaps through a read error. CDR3 amino acids: CASSYAEFGELFF. The CDR3 nucleotides read TGTGCCAGCAGTTACGCGGAGTTCGGGGAACTGTTTTTT. The rearrangement joins TRBV6-6 to TRBJ2-2, with a possible D match to TRBD2 (5 bases). The germline V gene encodes CDR1 MNHNY and CDR2 SVGAGI (reference sequence). The CDR3 contains 13 residues.

This clonotype was recorded at least ten times. J is TRBJ1-4 and V is TRBV4-1, with a tentative D call TRBD1 (6 bases). The CDR3 sequence is 14 residues long. The germline V gene has CDR1 MGHRA and CDR2 YSYEKL. Trimming left V 6 bases short and J 4 bases short, with 12 bases between. The CDR3 bases are TGCGCCAGCAGTCAACAGGGTAATAATGAAAAACTGTTTTTT. It specifies CASSQQGNNEKLFF.

This clonotype turned up a few times. This sequence joins TRBV6-6 and TRBJ1-4, with a possible D match to TRBD1 (6 bases). The CDR3 contains 16 residues. The V gene's germline CDR1 is MNHNY and CDR2 SVGAGI (reference sequence). V was clipped by 0 bases and J by 10 bases, with 18 bases between them. CDR3 bases: TGTGCCAGCAGTTACTCGAGGGGGGCCGAGGTGGGAAAACTGTTTTTT. Translating it yields CASSYSRGAEVGKLFF.

This clonotype was detected ten times or more. V usage is TRBV20-1 and J usage is TRBJ2-5, with TRBD2 as a possible D gene (6 bases). V lost 1 base and J 0 bases, leaving 12 bases between the germline ends. The CDR3 covers 15 residues. Germline V CDR1 and CDR2: DFQATT, SNEGSKA (reference sequence). The CDR3 DNA reads TGCAGTGCTAGAGTCCGAGGAGGGTACCAAGAGACCCAGTACTTC. It encodes CSARVRGGYQETQYF.

The chain employs TRBV27 and TRBJ2-7; TRBD2 agrees at 7 bases. This CDR3 contains 17 residues. J was trimmed by 2 bases and V by 0 bases; bases with no gene match: 10. Germline V gene lookup returns CDR1 MNHEY and CDR2 SMNVEV (reference sequence). The CDR3 loop is CASSLSTVGGMPYEQYF. CDR3 DNA sequence: TGTGCCAGCAGTTTATCGACCGTGGGGGGGATGCCCTACGAGCAGTACTTC.

This clonotype was detected many times. The chain recombines TRBV12-3 or TRBV12-4 with TRBJ2-7; D is unresolved. CDR3 length: 14 residues. V dropped 3 bases and J dropped 6 bases, with 15 bases sitting between them. CDR3 sequence (DNA): TGTGCCAGCAGTTTCCATCAGGTGTCGGTCGAGCAGTACTTC. Its protein product is CASSFHQVSVEQYF.

This clonotype showed up just a few times. CDR3 residues: CASSAAGQGVEKDTQYF. CDR3 bases: TGTGCCAGCAGCGCAGCGGGACAGGGTGTTGAAAAAGATACGCAGTATTTT. The chain is built from TRBV9 and TRBJ2-3; 9 positions match TRBD1. The CDR3 has 17 residues. J gave up 5 bases and V 3 bases, and 13 bases lay outside the gene matches. CDR1 is SGDLS and CDR2 is YYNGEE in the germline V gene.

Many counts were recorded for this clonotype. This chain links TRBV5-1 with TRBJ2-7; 9 nucleotides agree with TRBD1. The ends lost 3 bases at V and 3 bases at J; junction bases unmatched: 7. Germline V CDR1 and CDR2: SGHRS, YFSETQ. CDR3 length: 15 amino acids. The CDR3 sequence: CASSSLGQGNYEQYF. CDR3 DNA sequence: TGCGCCAGCAGCTCTCTAGGACAGGGGAACTACGAGCAGTACTTC.

V and J are TRBV12-3 or TRBV12-4 and TRBJ1-2, with TRBD1 matching 8 bases. The CDR3 spans 14 residues. With 2 bases clipped from V and 6 bases from J, the junction kept 5 bases outside the gene matches. The CDR3 DNA reads TGTGCCAGCAGTTTACAGGGGGCCTCGGATGGCTACACCTTC. Its protein is CASSLQGASDGYTF.

Comments on this clonotype: A single base separates this from a much larger clone, so it may be a read error. The genes are TRBV11-1 and TRBJ2-1, with D possibly called TRBD1 or TRBD2 (6 bases each). This CDR3 spans 15 amino acids. In germline, CDR1 is SGHAT, CDR2 FQDESV (reference sequence). V was cut by 3 bases and J by 7 bases, with 16 bases left in between. Here the CDR3 reads CASSFNGGRGNEQFF. CDR3 coding DNA: TGTGCCAGCAGCTTCAACGGGGGCAGGGGAAATGAGCAGTTCTTC.

About this clonotype itself: This sequence may be a read error, since a much larger clone differs from it by one base. The chain links TRBV5-1 to TRBJ2-5; 9 nucleotides agree with TRBD1. The length of the CDR3 is 14 residues. From germline, CDR1 is SGHRS and CDR2 YFSETQ. With 5 bases clipped from V and 13 bases from J, the junction kept 15 bases outside the gene matches. The CDR3 DNA reads TGCGCCAGCAGTGGGACAGGGCAGAGTGTCGAGCGGTACTTC. It encodes CASSGTGQSVERYF. Full variable domain (remainder filled in from reference TRBV5-1 and TRBJ2-5): KAGVTQTPRYLIKTRGQQVTLSCSPISGHRSVSWYQQTPGQGLQFLFEYFSETQRNKGNFPGRFSGRQFSNSRSEMNVSTLELGDSALYLCASSGTGQSVERYFGPGTRLLVL.

This clonotype was counted a few times. The chain uses TRBV4-3 and TRBJ1-1; no clear D. The CDR3 totals 13 residues. V was pared by 1 base and J by 6 bases, with 9 bases between. Germline V gene lookup returns CDR1 LGHNA and CDR2 YSLEER. The CDR3 nucleotides are TGCGCCAGCAGCCAAGCGCTAGACGCTGAAGCTTTCTTT. Protein sequence: CASSQALDAEAFF.

This clonotype was detected many times. The gene calls are TRBV20-1 and TRBJ2-3; D may correspond to TRBD1 or TRBD2 (5 bases each). V lost 0 bases and J 4 bases, leaving 14 bases between the germline ends. From germline, CDR1 is DFQATT and CDR2 SNEGSKA (reference sequence). The CDR3 has 15 residues. DNA of the CDR3: TGCAGTGCTAGAGATACCGGGACGCCCCCAGATACGCAGTATTTT. It encodes CSARDTGTPPDTQYF.